The T cell receptor beta chain under discussion was sequenced for a study of T cell responses to AZD1222 COVID-19 vaccine. Study-level information: Second-dose intervals near 4 or 12 weeks were combined.

Overall study results and limits: Of the AZD1222 recipients, only 5 or 6 were seropositive at baseline. Receipt of two AZD1222 doses was followed by a rise in Spike-specific TCR breadth and depth. Close to half of spike-specific TCRs reportedly recognize unmutated variant regions.

Repertoires were generated with immunoSEQ multiplex PCR, while TCRdb's copy carries only in-frame clones and drops some. The sample lists 150,000 to 200,000 clones, 75% to 90% seen once, with 5% to 7.5% in the top ten. This clone was found once. Its specificity is unknown. This sequence originates from an adult in good health. The sample here was peripheral blood, taken on day 0 of AZD1222 vaccination.

The CDR3 region is CASSPSLSGTGVPHTQYF. The CDR3 bases are TGTGCCAGCTCACCAAGTTTAAGTGGGACAGGGGTCCCCCATACTCAGTACTTC. The chain has TRBV18 and TRBJ2-7, with TRBD1 identical over 10 bases. The CDR3 spans 18 residues. Germline V gene data show CDR1 as KGHSH and CDR2 as LQKENI. After removal of 2 bases from V and 10 bases from J, the junction contained 20 bases not matched to a gene.